These 11 T cell receptor beta chains were sequenced from one sample in a study of regulatory T cells in long-lasting Graves disease. With iRepertoire HTBI primers and Arm-PCR of CDR3 regions, TCR beta libraries were built. TCRdb reprocessed the multiplex PCR reads via MiXCR and lists one record per CDR3 protein. Here the sample spans hundreds of thousands of distinct CDR3 sequences, 15% to 20% being singletons. Time point: newly diagnosed GD, antithyroid drugs for less than 3 months. The TCR library was made from RNA extracted from PBMCs. These data are also associated with another study on T cells in Graves' hyperthyroidism and ophthalmopathy.

The input for sequencing was peripheral blood mononuclear cells (PBMCs), taken at new diagnosis, from a patient treated with antithyroid drugs. These receptor sequences come from a man aged 18 to 29 with Graves disease.

This clonotype has a count of ten or more. V is TRBV29-1 and J is TRBJ2-7, with D possibly matching TRBD1 (5 bases). V lost 4 bases and J lost 2, with 12 bases in between. The V gene's germline CDR1 is SQVTM and CDR2 ANQGSEA. This CDR3 is 13 amino acids long. The CDR3 DNA reads TGCAGCGTTGTAGGGGATTTCCCCTACGAGCAGTACTTC. This gives the protein CSVVGDFPYEQYF.

There are a few counts of this clonotype. CDR3 sequence reads: CSARSPTRTLPETGELFF. In nucleotides, the CDR3 is TGCAGTGCTAGATCGCCCACCCGGACTCTCCCCGAGACCGGGGAGCTGTTTTTT. This chain connects TRBV20-1 to TRBJ2-2, with a possible D match to TRBD2 (5 bases). CDR3 length: 18 amino acids. Looked up from germline, CDR1 is DFQATT and CDR2 is SNEGSKA (reference sequence). The V gene lost 2 bases and the J gene lost 5 bases, with 24 bases spanning the gap.

This clonotype has more than one count but fewer than ten. This chain links TRBV20-1 with TRBJ1-4; D gene unclear. The CDR3 covers 14 residues. In germline, CDR1 is DFQATT, CDR2 SNEGSKA (reference sequence). V was shortened by 5 bases and J by 6 bases, with 16 bases between the two germline ends. CDR3 amino acids: CSARRFSGDEKLFF. The CDR3 nucleotides read TGCAGTGCTCGACGTTTCTCGGGCGATGAAAAACTGTTTTTT.

This clonotype was seen a handful of times. The gene calls are TRBV5-1 and TRBJ1-6; D call uncertain. The CDR3 is made up of 14 amino acids. V gave up 0 bases and J gave up 6 bases, with 7 bases separating them. CDR1 SGHRS and CDR2 YFSETQ come from the germline V gene. The CDR3 DNA reads as TGCGCCAGCAGCTTGGCGGCCCCTAATTCACCCCTCCACTTT. Amino acids: CASSLAAPNSPLHF.

This clonotype was seen ten or more times. The chain is built from TRBV11-2 and TRBJ1-2, with TRBD1 matching over 10 bases. Per the germline V gene, CDR1 is SGHAT and CDR2 is FQNNGV. The V gene end was trimmed by 0 bases and the J gene end by 7 bases; junction bases not matched to a gene: 8. This CDR3 region has 16 residues. CDR3: CASSLELTGGPLGYTF. The CDR3 nucleotides are TGTGCCAGCAGCTTAGAGCTGACAGGGGGCCCTCTTGGCTACACCTTC.

This clonotype was seen ten or more times. For the CDR3, the DNA is TGTGCCAGCAAGCGGGACAGGGGGTCGGATGAGCAGTTCTTC. Protein sequence: CASKRDRGSDEQFF. The V call is TRBV7-9, the J call TRBJ2-1; 11 bases align to TRBD1. V trimming: 7 bases; J trimming: 8 bases; junction bases outside the gene matches: 7. The CDR3 runs to 14 residues. Germline V gene sequence: CDR1 SEHNR, CDR2 FQNEAQ (reference sequence).

This clonotype was seen only a few times. This sequence joins TRBV4-1 and TRBJ1-5; tentative D call: TRBD1 (6 bases). V was pared by 0 bases and J by 4 bases, with 13 bases between. The CDR3 spans 16 residues. The germline gives CDR1 MGHRA, CDR2 YSYEKL. The CDR3 region has the DNA TGCGCCAGCAGCCAAGAAATGGGGGCTAGGAATCAGCCCCAGCATTTT. Its translation is CASSQEMGARNQPQHF.

A word on this clonotype: The CDR3 end shows no conserved phenylalanine or tryptophan, and so a read error is likely. V and J are TRBV7-2 and TRBJ2-5; TRBD2 matches 9 bases. Trimming cost V 3 bases and J 5 bases; bases outside gene matches: 7. CDR3 length equals 15 residues. Germline V gene lookup returns CDR1 SGHTA and CDR2 FQGNSA. The CDR3, as DNA: TGTGCCAGCAGCTTCAGGGGACTAGCCCCCGAGACCCAGTACTGC. Protein sequence: CASSFRGLAPETQYC.

This clonotype was counted between two and nine times. The rearrangement joins TRBV11-1 to TRBJ2-7; tentatively, D is TRBD1 (6 bases). This CDR3 comprises 14 residues. Germline CDR1 and CDR2: SGHAT and FQDESV (reference sequence). V was cut by 5 bases and J by 3 bases, with 14 bases left in between. CDR3 in amino acids: CASSQERQDYEQYF. The CDR3 bases are TGTGCCAGCAGCCAAGAGAGACAGGACTACGAGCAGTACTTC.

This clonotype was seen at least ten times. The chain recombines TRBV6-2 or TRBV6-3 with TRBJ2-7; the match to TRBD1 covers 8 bases. V shed 5 bases, J shed 6 bases, and the junction held 9 bases outside the gene matches. Germline V lookup: CDR1 MNHEY, CDR2 SVGEGT. The CDR3 loop spans 14 amino acids. CDR3 protein: CASSRRGPPGEQYF. DNA of the CDR3: TGTGCCAGCAGTCGCAGGGGGCCCCCCGGCGAGCAGTACTTC.

The chain employs TRBV6-2 or TRBV6-3 and TRBJ1-1, with unresolved D. CDR1 is MNHEY, CDR2 SVGEGT, per germline. V was clipped by 5 bases and J by 1 base, with 14 bases between them. This CDR3 is built from 15 residues. CDR3 DNA sequence: TGTGCCAGCAGTGACCCTTTGGGTGGGAACACTGAAGCTTTCTTT. Translation: CASSDPLGGNTEAFF.